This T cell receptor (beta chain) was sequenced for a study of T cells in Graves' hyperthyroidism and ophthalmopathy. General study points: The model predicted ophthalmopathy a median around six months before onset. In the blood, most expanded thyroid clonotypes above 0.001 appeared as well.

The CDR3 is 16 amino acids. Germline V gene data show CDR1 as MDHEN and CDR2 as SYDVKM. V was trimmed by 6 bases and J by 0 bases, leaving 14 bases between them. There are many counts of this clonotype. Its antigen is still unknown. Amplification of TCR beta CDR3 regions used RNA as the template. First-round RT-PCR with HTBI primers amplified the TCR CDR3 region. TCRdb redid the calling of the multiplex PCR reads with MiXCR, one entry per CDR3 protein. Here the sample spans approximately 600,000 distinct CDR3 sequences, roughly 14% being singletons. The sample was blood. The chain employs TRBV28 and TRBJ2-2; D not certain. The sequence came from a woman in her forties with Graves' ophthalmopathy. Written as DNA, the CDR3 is TGTGCCAGCAGCCGCTTATTGCACACGAACACCGGGGAGCTGTTTTTT. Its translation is CASSRLLHTNTGELFF. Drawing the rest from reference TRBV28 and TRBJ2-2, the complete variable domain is DVKVTQSSRYLVKRTGEKVFLECVQDMDHENMFWYRQDPGLGLRLIYFSYDVKMKEKGDIPEGYSVSREKKERFSLILESASTNQTSMYLCASSRLLHTNTGELFFGEGSRLTVL.